Here is one T cell receptor (beta chain) with its context. This sample is part of a study of identical twins. TCRdb reprocessed the 5' RACE reads via MiXCR and lists one record per CDR3 protein. The sample gives 600,000 to 850,000 distinct CDR3 sequences, about 18% of which show up once; roughly 14% is in the top ten. Germline V gene lookup returns CDR1 SGHTA and CDR2 FQGNSA. Trimming removed 2 bases from V and 10 bases from J, with 15 bases in between. The CDR3 has 15 residues. These same records also appear under a second study, on T cells expressing NK-cell markers. From that paper: Whether the expanded NKG2C+ T cell clones recognized HCMV remained unclear.

The sample comprised PBMCs. The chain carries TRBV7-2 and TRBJ1-6, with D possibly matching TRBD1 (6 bases). The TCR sequence derives from a woman between 18 and 30 years old in good health. CDR3 sequence: CASSLSPGDQSPLHF. The CDR3 nucleotides are TGTGCCAGCAGCTTATCCCCAGGGGACCAATCACCCCTCCACTTT. The complete variable domain, with remaining parts taken from reference TRBV7-2 and TRBJ1-6, reads GAGVSQSPSNKVTEKGKDVELRCDPISGHTALYWYRQSLGQGLEFLIYFQGNSAPDKSGLPSDRFSAERTGGSVSTLTIQRTQQEDSAVYLCASSLSPGDQSPLHFGNGTRLTVT.